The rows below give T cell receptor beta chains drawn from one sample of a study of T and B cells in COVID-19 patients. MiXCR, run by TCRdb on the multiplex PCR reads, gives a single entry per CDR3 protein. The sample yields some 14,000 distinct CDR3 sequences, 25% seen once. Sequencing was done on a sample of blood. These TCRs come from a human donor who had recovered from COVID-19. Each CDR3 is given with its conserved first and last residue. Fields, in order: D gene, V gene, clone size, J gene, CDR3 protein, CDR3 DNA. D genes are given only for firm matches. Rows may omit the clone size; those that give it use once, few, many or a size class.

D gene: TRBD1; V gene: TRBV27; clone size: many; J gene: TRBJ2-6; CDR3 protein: CASSLSKFGRGRSGANVLTF; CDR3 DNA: TGTGCCAGCAGTTTATCGAAATTTGGCAGGGGGCGGTCTGGGGCCAACGTCCTGACTTTC
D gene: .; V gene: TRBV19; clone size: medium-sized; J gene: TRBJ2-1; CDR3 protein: CASSPPTESSYNEQFF; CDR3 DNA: TGTGCCAGTAGTCCCCCCACAGAGAGCTCCTACAATGAGCAGTTCTTC
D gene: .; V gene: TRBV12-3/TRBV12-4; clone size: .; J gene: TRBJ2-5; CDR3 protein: CASRKDPIETQYF; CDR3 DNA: TGTGCCAGCAGGAAAGACCCGATTGAGACCCAGTACTTC
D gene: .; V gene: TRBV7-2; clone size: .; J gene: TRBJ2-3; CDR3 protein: CASSPRVGTTDTQYF; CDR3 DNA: TGTGCCAGCAGCCCAAGGGTCGGGACTACAGATACGCAGTATTTT
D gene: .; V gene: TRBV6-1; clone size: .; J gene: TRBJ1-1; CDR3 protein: CASSSTGTWPYTEAFF; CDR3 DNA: TGTGCCAGCAGTAGTACCGGGACCTGGCCCTACACTGAAGCTTTCTTT
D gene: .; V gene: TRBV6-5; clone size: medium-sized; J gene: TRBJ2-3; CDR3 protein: CASSRGDTQYF; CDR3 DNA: TGTGCCAGCAGCCGAGGGGATACGCAGTATTTT
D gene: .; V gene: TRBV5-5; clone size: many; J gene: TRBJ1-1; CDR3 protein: CASSLYQNTEAFF; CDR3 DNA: TGTGCCAGCAGCTTGTATCAGAACACTGAAGCTTTCTTT
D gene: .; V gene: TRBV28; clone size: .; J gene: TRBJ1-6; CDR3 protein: CASGFLLQGWNSPLHF; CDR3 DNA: TGTGCCAGCGGCTTCCTTTTACAGGGTTGGAATTCACCCCTCCACTTT
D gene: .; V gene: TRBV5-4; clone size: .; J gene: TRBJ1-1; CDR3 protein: CASSGGGASMNTEAFF; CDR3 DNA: TGTGCCAGCAGCGGGGGGGGAGCCTCTATGAACACTGAAGCTTTCTTT
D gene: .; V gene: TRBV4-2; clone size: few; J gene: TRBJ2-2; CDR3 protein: CASSPRDLGTGELFF; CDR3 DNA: TGTGCCAGCAGCCCCCGGGATTTAGGGACCGGGGAGCTGTTTTTT
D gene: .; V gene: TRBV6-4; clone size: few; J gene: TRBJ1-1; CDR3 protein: CASSAKGENTEAFF; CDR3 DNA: TGTGCCAGCAGTGCCAAGGGGGAAAACACTGAAGCTTTCTTT
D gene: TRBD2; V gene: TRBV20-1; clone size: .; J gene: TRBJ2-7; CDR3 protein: CSAPGGSYEQYF; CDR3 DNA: TGCAGTGCTCCGGGGGGCTCCTACGAGCAGTACTTC
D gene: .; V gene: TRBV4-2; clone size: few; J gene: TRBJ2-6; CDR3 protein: CASSQEEGLPTGANVLTF; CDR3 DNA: TGTGCCAGCAGCCAAGAAGAGGGACTTCCAACAGGGGCCAACGTCCTGACTTTC